The 24 T cell receptor beta chains presented below share a single source sample, sequenced in a study of early T cells in non-severe SARS-CoV-2 infection. Each CDR3 protein gets one entry after TCRdb re-called the 5' RACE reads with MiXCR. Of about 71,000 distinct CDR3 sequences in the sample, roughly 15% were seen once. The sequenced material came from whole blood. All receptors come from an adult who was a healthcare worker with PCR-confirmed SARS-CoV-2 infection or an uninfected control (not recorded which).

The table lists this clonotype with a count of one. V and J are TRBV29-1 and TRBJ2-7, with unresolved D. V lost 3 bases and J 1 base, leaving 16 bases between the germline ends. CDR3 size: 15 residues. Germline V gene sequence: CDR1 SQVTM, CDR2 ANQGSEA. CDR3 sequence reads: CSVEVDTFSSYEQYF. The CDR3 DNA reads as TGCAGCGTTGAGGTTGACACCTTTTCTTCCTACGAGCAGTACTTC.

This sequence joins TRBV14 and TRBJ2-3; a weak D match, TRBD2 (5 bases). The germline CDR1 and CDR2 sequences are SGHDN and FVKESK. V gave up 3 bases and J gave up 2 bases, with 6 bases separating them. The CDR3 has 13 amino acids. The CDR3 DNA reads TGTGCCAGCAGCCAGAGGGCCACAGATACGCAGTATTTT. Its translation: CASSQRATDTQYF. Using reference TRBV14 and TRBJ2-3 for the parts outside the CDR3, the full variable domain is EAGVTQFPSHSVIEKGQTVTLRCDPISGHDNLYWYRRVMGKEIKFLLHFVKESKQDESGMPNNRFLAERTGGTYSTLKVQPAELEDSGVYFCASSQRATDTQYFGPGTRLTVL.

The table lists this clonotype with many counts. The chain recombines TRBV3-1 with TRBJ2-5; the D gene could be TRBD1 or TRBD2 (5 bases each). CDR3 length: 18 amino acids. Germline CDR1 reads LGHDT; CDR2 reads YNNKEL (reference sequence). Trimming removed 4 bases from V and 1 base from J, with 22 bases in between. The CDR3: CASSPTLGYGALQETQYF. CDR3 nucleotide sequence: TGTGCCAGCAGCCCCACCTTGGGTTACGGGGCCCTCCAAGAGACCCAGTACTTC.

This clonotype appeared a few times. The rearrangement uses TRBV10-3 and TRBJ2-1; D unresolved. Trimming pared 8 bases from V and 4 bases from J, leaving 15 bases between. The CDR3 spans 14 residues. CDR1 is ENHRY and CDR2 is SYGVKD in the germline V gene. The CDR3 coding sequence is TGTGCCATCGGTAACGGACCCCCATACAATGAGCAGTTCTTC. Encoded protein: CAIGNGPPYNEQFF.

The chain combines TRBV5-1 with TRBJ2-1, with 10 bases lining up with TRBD1. Germline V gene data show CDR1 as SGHRS and CDR2 as YFSETQ. The V segment lost 0 bases and the J segment 5 bases; nucleotides outside the gene matches: 2. This CDR3 has 15 residues. As DNA, the CDR3 is TGCGCCAGCAGCTTGGAGGGACAGGGGAACAATGAGCAGTTCTTC. Translated: CASSLEGQGNNEQFF.

The chain uses TRBV6-5 and TRBJ1-6; 7 bases are shared with TRBD1. After removal of 2 bases from V and 9 bases from J, the junction contained 7 bases not matched to a gene. Germline CDR1 is MNHEY and CDR2 is SVGAGI. The CDR3 length is 15 residues. CDR3: CASSYGTVKGSPLHF. The CDR3 region has the DNA TGTGCCAGCAGTTACGGGACAGTCAAGGGTTCACCCCTCCACTTT.

The chain couples TRBV7-2 to TRBJ2-3; D may be TRBD2 (7 bases). Trimming left V 3 bases short and J 2 bases short, with 12 bases between. CDR1 is SGHTA, CDR2 FQGNSA, per germline. The CDR3 is 15 residues long. CDR3 protein: CASSFSGGHTDTQYF. The CDR3 DNA sequence: TGTGCCAGCAGCTTTTCGGGGGGCCACACAGATACGCAGTATTTT.

The chain has TRBV7-2 and TRBJ2-3; 10 bases fit TRBD2. Per the germline V gene, CDR1 is SGHTA and CDR2 is FQGNSA. The V segment lost 5 bases and the J segment 5 bases; nucleotides outside the gene matches: 7. This CDR3 spans 15 amino acids. In nucleotides, the CDR3 is TGTGCCAGCAGCGGACCCAGGACTAGCGGAGATACGCAGTATTTT. It codes for CASSGPRTSGDTQYF.

Only a few counts were recorded for this clonotype. CDR3 protein: CASNPTGLEETQYF. The CDR3 nucleotides read TGTGCCAGCAACCCGACAGGGCTTGAGGAGACCCAGTACTTC. The rearrangement uses TRBV9 and TRBJ2-5, with 7 bases matching TRBD1. Germline V gene sequence: CDR1 SGDLS, CDR2 YYNGEE. The CDR3 is 14 amino acids. The V and J ends lost 6 bases and 5 bases, in that order; junction bases with no gene match: 10.

This clonotype was recorded at least ten times. CDR3 loop: CSVGPSQETQYF. DNA of the CDR3: TGCAGCGTTGGGCCCAGTCAAGAGACCCAGTACTTC. This chain uses TRBV29-1 with TRBJ2-5; D unclear. Per germline, CDR1 SQVTM and CDR2 ANQGSEA. The germline V and J ends were trimmed by 4 bases and 2 bases, with 8 bases remaining between them. The CDR3 spans 12 residues.

This clonotype was detected ten times or more. This sequence joins TRBV6-1 and TRBJ1-1, with D uncertain. Germline V CDR1 and CDR2: MNHNS, SASEGT. The CDR3 runs to 12 residues. V was trimmed by 4 bases and J by 4 bases, leaving 7 bases between them. CDR3 coding DNA: TGTGCCAGCAGTGGGTGGAGCACTGAAGCTTTCTTT. Protein product: CASSGWSTEAFF.

The chain employs TRBV12-3 or TRBV12-4 and TRBJ2-3; D unresolved. Trimming removed 4 bases at V and 5 bases at J, with 16 bases between. The CDR3 is 15 amino acids. In DNA, the CDR3 is TGTGCCAGCAGTTATACCCCGGACCCTCGAGATACGCAGTATTTT. It is translated as CASSYTPDPRDTQYF.

Only a few counts were recorded for this clonotype. The chain carries TRBV29-1 and TRBJ2-1, with TRBD2 matching 12 bases. The CDR3 is made up of 19 amino acids. Germline CDR1 is SQVTM and CDR2 is ANQGSEA. The V segment lost 6 bases and the J segment 7 bases; nucleotides outside the gene matches: 22. In DNA form, the CDR3 reads TGCAGCGTCGCTGGGGCCTTTCCTAGCGGGGGGGACCCTAGGAATGAGCAGTTCTTC. Protein product: CSVAGAFPSGGDPRNEQFF.

The V gene is TRBV13, the J gene TRBJ2-1; tentative D call: TRBD2 (5 bases). Trimming took 5 bases from V and 8 from J, leaving 13 bases between them. This CDR3 is built from 13 residues. Germline CDR1 is PRHDT and CDR2 is FYEKMQ (reference sequence). CDR3 bases: TGTGCCAGCAGCCCCAGACCCGGGGATGAGCAGTTCTTC. It is translated as CASSPRPGDEQFF.

The chain recombines TRBV3-1 with TRBJ2-3; 9 nucleotides match TRBD2. V gave up 1 base and J gave up 2 bases; unmatched junction bases: 4. CDR3 length: 16 residues. Per the germline V gene, CDR1 is LGHDT and CDR2 is YNNKEL (reference sequence). As DNA, the CDR3 is TGTGCCAGCAGCCAAGGGATAGCGGGGGACACAGATACGCAGTATTTT. Amino acids: CASSQGIAGDTDTQYF.

This clonotype was picked up a small number of times. The chain has TRBV28 and TRBJ2-2, with TRBD1 matching over 8 bases. The germline V gene has CDR1 MDHEN and CDR2 SYDVKM. The CDR3 runs 16 residues. J lost 1 base, V lost 7 bases, and 8 bases had no gene match. This CDR3 reads CASIEPGQENTGELFF. CDR3 sequence (DNA): TGTGCCAGCATTGAACCGGGACAGGAGAACACCGGGGAGCTGTTTTTT.

This clonotype has more than one count but fewer than ten. Here the CDR3 DNA reads TGTGCCAGCAGCTACCACAGGACAACTAATGAAAAACTGTTTTTT. It specifies CASSYHRTTNEKLFF. The gene calls are TRBV7-8 and TRBJ1-4, with D perhaps matching TRBD1 (5 bases). The germline V and J ends were trimmed by 4 bases and 0 bases, with 9 bases remaining between them. The V gene's germline CDR1 is SGHVS and CDR2 FQNEAQ. CDR3 length: 15 amino acids.

The chain joins TRBV13 to TRBJ2-3, with 8 bases that match TRBD2. Germline V gene lookup returns CDR1 PRHDT and CDR2 FYEKMQ (reference sequence). Germline trimming cut 5 bases from V and 2 bases from J; bases unmatched to any gene: 9. The CDR3 covers 16 residues. The CDR3 DNA sequence: TGTGCCAGCAGCCGGGAGGGGGGTACCTTCACAGATACGCAGTATTTT. It is translated as CASSREGGTFTDTQYF.

This clonotype has just a few counts. The chain has TRBV12-3 or TRBV12-4 and TRBJ2-2; no reliable D call. CDR3 length: 13 amino acids. Trimming took 5 bases from V and 6 from J, leaving 10 bases between them. This CDR3 reads CASSRRTAGELFF. The CDR3 DNA sequence: TGTGCCAGCAGTCGCAGGACCGCCGGGGAGCTGTTTTTT.

This clonotype was counted many times. This sequence joins TRBV6-6 and TRBJ2-5; unclear D gene. V lost 5 bases and J lost 5, with 6 bases in between. CDR1 is MNHNY and CDR2 is SVGAGI in the germline V gene (reference sequence). The length of the CDR3 is 11 residues. The CDR3 is CASSATETQYF. The CDR3 nucleotides are TGTGCCAGCAGTGCCACGGAGACCCAGTACTTC.

This clonotype occurred many times. This chain connects TRBV28 to TRBJ1-4, with D possibly matching TRBD1 (6 bases). V was trimmed by 6 bases and J by 6 bases, leaving 17 bases between them. Germline CDR1 reads MDHEN; CDR2 reads SYDVKM. The CDR3 sequence is 15 residues long. CDR3: CASSPSTGGHEKLFF. The DNA of the CDR3 is TGTGCCAGCAGCCCTTCGACAGGAGGCCATGAAAAACTGTTTTTT.

The genes are TRBV6-6 and TRBJ2-1; tentatively, D is TRBD1 (5 bases). Trimming took off 6 bases at V and 6 bases at J, with 15 bases between the two ends. The CDR3 runs 14 residues. CDR1 and CDR2 from the germline V gene are MNHNY and SVGAGI (reference sequence). CDR3 bases: TGTGCCAGCAGCTCAGGGAACCCCTGCAATGAGCAGTTCTTC. Translation: CASSSGNPCNEQFF.

The chain carries TRBV6-1 and TRBJ2-5, with D possibly TRBD1 on 6 matching bases. The CDR3 extends over 12 amino acids. From germline, CDR1 is MNHNS and CDR2 SASEGT. With 4 bases removed from V and 5 bases from J, the gap between germline ends came to 8 bases. CDR3 sequence reads: CASSVRGETQYF. Here the CDR3 DNA reads TGTGCCAGCAGTGTGAGGGGGGAGACCCAGTACTTC.

The chain has TRBV7-6 and TRBJ2-3; D is ambiguous. This CDR3 is built from 12 residues. Germline V gene sequence: CDR1 SGHVS, CDR2 FNYEAQ. Trimming stripped 5 bases from V and 0 bases from J, with 3 bases between. Here the CDR3 reads CASSASTDTQYF. The CDR3 coding sequence is TGTGCCAGCAGCGCTAGCACAGATACGCAGTATTTT.